The 15 T cell receptor beta chains below come from one sample, sequenced in a study of T-cell memory formation after mild COVID-19. TCRdb re-derived calls from the 5' RACE reads in MiXCR, one entry per CDR3 protein. Of approximately 260,000 distinct CDR3 sequences detected, roughly 15% appear once; the ten largest clones hold 3.5%. Sequenced sample: PBMCs or a T cell subset sorted from them (not recorded which). The receptors derive from a man younger than 35 who had mild COVID-19 (a few samples of this study predate the infection). Cell type and time point are not known.

This clonotype was seen only a few times. The gene calls are TRBV12-3 or TRBV12-4 and TRBJ1-4; D perhaps matches TRBD1 (6 bases). CDR3 length: 13 residues. V was trimmed by 6 bases and J by 7 bases, leaving 12 bases between them. CDR3 sequence: CASRIGGREKLFF. The CDR3 DNA follows: TGTGCCAGCAGAATAGGGGGTCGTGAAAAACTGTTTTTT.

This clonotype was counted between two and nine times. The chain joins TRBV20-1 to TRBJ2-1, with 11 bases that match TRBD2. The ends lost 1 base at V and 1 base at J; junction bases unmatched: 3. CDR1 and CDR2 (germline): DFQATT, SNEGSKA (reference sequence). The CDR3 is 16 amino acids. For the CDR3, the DNA is TGCAGTGCTAGAGTTAGCGGGGGGGGTTCCTACAATGAGCAGTTCTTC. Translated: CSARVSGGGSYNEQFF.

The chain carries TRBV10-3 and TRBJ1-6; D is possibly TRBD1 (5 bases). CDR1 and CDR2 from the germline V gene are ENHRY and SYGVKD. V was pared by 11 bases and J by 9 bases, with 17 bases between. This CDR3 has 13 residues. This CDR3 is CAAVADRSSPLHF. Written as DNA, the CDR3 is TGTGCCGCGGTCGCCGACAGAAGTTCACCCCTCCACTTT.

J is TRBJ1-1 and V is TRBV15; D might be TRBD1 (6 bases). Trimming took 5 bases from V and 5 from J, leaving 18 bases between them. Germline V CDR1 and CDR2: LNHNV, YYDKDF (reference sequence). The CDR3 loop spans 15 amino acids. The DNA of the CDR3 is TGTGCCACCAGCCGAACCGGGGGCGCGGGAACTGAAGCTTTCTTT. It encodes CATSRTGGAGTEAFF.

The V and J genes are TRBV5-1 and TRBJ2-2, with D possibly being TRBD2 (6 bases). CDR1 is SGHRS and CDR2 is YFSETQ in the germline V gene. The CDR3 sequence is 14 residues long. V was clipped by 4 bases and J by 11 bases, with 18 bases between them. The CDR3 DNA is TGCGCCAGCAGCATCCGGGACTCCACCAGAGAGCTGTTTTTT. Its protein is CASSIRDSTRELFF. Full variable domain (remainder filled in from reference TRBV5-1 and TRBJ2-2): KAGVTQTPRYLIKTRGQQVTLSCSPISGHRSVSWYQQTPGQGLQFLFEYFSETQRNKGNFPGRFSGRQFSNSRSEMNVSTLELGDSALYLCASSIRDSTRELFFGEGSRLTVL.

This clonotype occurred a few times. The genes are TRBV12-3 or TRBV12-4 and TRBJ2-7; possible D gene TRBD2, 6 bases. The CDR3 spans 14 residues. V lost 5 bases and J lost 2, with 13 bases in between. The chain's CDR3 is CASSPSGSAYEQYF. The CDR3 DNA reads as TGTGCCAGCAGTCCCAGCGGGTCCGCCTACGAGCAGTACTTC.

The CDR3 here is CASSPPGGGETQYF. CDR3 bases: TGTGCCAGCAGCCCCCCGGGGGGTGGGGAGACCCAGTACTTC. This chain links TRBV7-2 with TRBJ2-5, with TRBD2 identical over 7 bases. The CDR3 loop spans 14 amino acids. V trimming: 5 bases; J trimming: 5 bases; junction bases outside the gene matches: 8. Germline V gene sequence: CDR1 SGHTA, CDR2 FQGNSA.

The chain combines TRBV9 with TRBJ2-2; no clear D. The CDR3 consists of 16 residues. Trimming stripped 1 base from V and 0 bases from J, with 10 bases between. Germline loops: CDR1 SGDLS, CDR2 YYNGEE. CDR3 amino acids: CASSVYPEPNTGELFF. The CDR3 bases are TGTGCCAGCAGCGTATATCCGGAACCGAACACCGGGGAGCTGTTTTTT.

Only a few counts were recorded for this clonotype. The V gene is TRBV7-3, the J gene TRBJ2-2; no clear D. The germline gives CDR1 SGHTA, CDR2 FQGTGA. The CDR3 is made up of 17 amino acids. Trimming left V 5 bases short and J 0 bases short, with 16 bases between. Here the CDR3 reads CASSMSSADANTGELFF. CDR3 nucleotides: TGTGCCAGCAGCATGTCTAGTGCCGACGCGAACACCGGGGAGCTGTTTTTT.

The rearrangement links TRBV6-2 or TRBV6-3 to TRBJ2-1; tentatively, D is TRBD2 (5 bases). V was clipped by 7 bases and J by 7 bases, with 23 bases between them. The CDR3 extends over 16 amino acids. Looked up from germline, CDR1 is MNHEY and CDR2 is SVGEGT. The CDR3 spells CASTSWSWSGSNEQFF. CDR3 in DNA: TGTGCCAGCACCAGTTGGAGTTGGAGCGGATCGAATGAGCAGTTCTTC.

The V call is TRBV7-2, the J call TRBJ2-1; TRBD2 agrees at 9 bases. J was trimmed by 2 bases and V by 6 bases; bases with no gene match: 5. The germline V gene has CDR1 SGHTA and CDR2 FQGNSA. This CDR3 has 15 amino acids. The CDR3 protein is CASRMSGGPYNEQFF. The CDR3 DNA sequence: TGTGCCAGCAGGATGAGCGGGGGGCCCTACAATGAGCAGTTCTTC.

In its sample, this clonotype was seen many times. The V gene is TRBV11-2, the J gene TRBJ2-3; no clear D gene. V lost 5 bases and J lost 4, with 7 bases in between. This CDR3 has 12 residues. The germline V gene has CDR1 SGHAT and CDR2 FQNNGV. The CDR3 loop reads CASSRTSDTQYF. The CDR3 DNA sequence: TGTGCCAGCAGCCGAACGTCAGATACGCAGTATTTT.

This clonotype was detected only a few times. The rearrangement uses TRBV9 and TRBJ2-5, with TRBD1 matching 11 bases. CDR3 length: 15 amino acids. V trimming: 1 base; J trimming: 5 bases; junction bases outside the gene matches: 4. In germline, CDR1 is SGDLS, CDR2 YYNGEE. CDR3 residues: CASSVTGTGGETQYF. The CDR3 nucleotides are TGTGCCAGCAGCGTAACCGGGACAGGGGGTGAGACCCAGTACTTC.

V usage is TRBV12-3 or TRBV12-4 and J usage is TRBJ1-1; D is possibly TRBD1 (5 bases). Trimming took 3 bases from V and 10 from J, leaving 21 bases between them. The CDR3 runs 15 residues. CDR3 residues: CASSFLGQFISAAFF. The CDR3 coding sequence is TGTGCCAGCAGTTTTCTAGGACAATTTATCTCGGCAGCTTTCTTT.

V is TRBV27 and J is TRBJ2-7; TRBD2 matches 12 bases. Germline CDR1 and CDR2: MNHEY and SMNVEV (reference sequence). The CDR3 is made up of 16 amino acids. V lost 5 bases to trimming and J lost 4 bases; unmatched junction nucleotides: 9. CDR3 sequence reads: CASSTRTSGEKYEQYF. The CDR3 region has the DNA TGTGCCAGCAGTACGCGGACTAGCGGGGAAAAATACGAGCAGTACTTC.